These 29 T cell receptor beta chains were all obtained from the same sample, sequenced in a study of shared T cell receptors in the human thymus. Some clones are missing from TCRdb's copy, which holds only in-frame ones; the method was immunoSEQ multiplex PCR. The sample records more than 550,000 clones, more than 70% being singletons. These records were also assigned to another study, of human thymus T cells.

The sequencing input was thymocytes. All receptors derive from a boy younger than two with a congenital heart defect.

This chain connects TRBV28 to TRBJ2-5; 9 bases fit TRBD2. V shed 2 bases and J 4 bases; nucleotides not matched to a gene: 11. The germline V gene encodes CDR1 MDHEN and CDR2 SYDVKM. The CDR3 sequence is 17 residues long. CDR3 sequence (DNA): TGTGCCAGCAGTTTAGGGTGGCGGGAGGGCCCGGGAGAGACCCAGTACTTC. This sequence encodes CASSLGWREGPGETQYF.

In DNA form, the CDR3 reads TGTGCCAGCAGCCCCCGGGACACCACCTACGAGCAGTACTTC. Amino acids: CASSPRDTTYEQYF. The chain couples TRBV28 to TRBJ2-7, with TRBD1 as a possible D gene (6 bases). The CDR3 extends over 14 amino acids. Looked up from germline, CDR1 is MDHEN and CDR2 is SYDVKM. V lost 6 bases, J lost 2 bases, and 14 bases lay in between. The whole variable domain, remainder taken from reference TRBV28 and TRBJ2-7, is DVKVTQSSRYLVKRTGEKVFLECVQDMDHENMFWYRQDPGLGLRLIYFSYDVKMKEKGDIPEGYSVSREKKERFSLILESASTNQTSMYLCASSPRDTTYEQYFGPGTRLTVT.

In this sample, this clone turned up a few times. The rearrangement joins TRBV19 to TRBJ1-6; 10 bases are shared with TRBD1. Germline V gives CDR1 LNHDA, CDR2 SQIVND (reference sequence). The CDR3 runs 16 residues. V shed 7 bases and J 5 bases; nucleotides not matched to a gene: 8. CDR3 residues: CASTPDRGLNNSPLHF. In DNA form, the CDR3 reads TGTGCCAGTACCCCTGACAGGGGGCTTAATAATTCACCCCTCCACTTT.

The V gene is TRBV7-9, the J gene TRBJ1-2; TRBD1 matches 7 bases. Germline assignment: CDR1 SEHNR and CDR2 FQNEAQ (reference sequence). The CDR3 is 15 residues long. Germline trimming cut 3 bases from V and 4 bases from J; bases unmatched to any gene: 8. The CDR3 DNA follows: TGTGCCAGCAGCTTGGGAAGGGACAGATTCTATGGCTACACCTTC. Protein: CASSLGRDRFYGYTF.

V usage is TRBV5-1 and J usage is TRBJ2-7, with 7 bases matching TRBD1. With V trimmed by 5 bases and J by 3 bases, 8 bases remained unmatched. CDR1 is SGHRS, CDR2 YFSETQ, per germline. The CDR3 length is 14 residues. CDR3 nucleotide sequence: TGCGCCAGCAGAGCCGGGACAGTCATCTACGAGCAGTACTTC. This codes for CASRAGTVIYEQYF. The variable domain in full, completed from reference TRBV5-1 and TRBJ2-7, reads KAGVTQTPRYLIKTRGQQVTLSCSPISGHRSVSWYQQTPGQGLQFLFEYFSETQRNKGNFPGRFSGRQFSNSRSEMNVSTLELGDSALYLCASRAGTVIYEQYFGPGTRLTVT.

The gene calls are TRBV5-6 and TRBJ1-1; D uncertain. Trimming took off 0 bases at V and 1 base at J, with 7 bases between the two ends. The germline CDR1 and CDR2 sequences are SGHDT and YYEEEE. The CDR3 sequence is 14 residues long. The CDR3 nucleotides read TGTGCCAGCAGCTTGGGGGAGTGGAACACTGAAGCTTTCTTT. Translation: CASSLGEWNTEAFF.

The chain employs TRBV28 and TRBJ1-1; D call uncertain. Trimming left V 10 bases short and J 3 bases short, with 15 bases between. Germline CDR1 MDHEN, CDR2 SYDVKM. The CDR3 has 13 amino acids. DNA of the CDR3: TGTGCCACCGAAGCGGGCCGATACACTGAAGCTTTCTTT. It translates to CATEAGRYTEAFF.

This chain uses TRBV25-1 with TRBJ2-7; 10 nucleotides align to TRBD1. The germline V gene has CDR1 MGHDK and CDR2 SYGVNS. The J segment lost 5 bases and the V segment lost 4 bases, leaving 8 bases of the junction unmatched. The CDR3 is made up of 15 amino acids. DNA of the CDR3: TGTGCCAGCAGTGCAGGACAGGGGGGTTTCGACGAGCAGTACTTC. It yields the protein CASSAGQGGFDEQYF.

The V gene is TRBV5-1, the J gene TRBJ2-3, with 12 bases matching TRBD2. The CDR3 contains 16 residues. Per germline, CDR1 SGHRS and CDR2 YFSETQ. V shed 5 bases, J shed 1 base, and the junction held 5 bases outside the gene matches. As DNA, the CDR3 is TGCGCCAGCAGACTAGGACTAGCGGGACGCACAGATACGCAGTATTTT. It codes for CASRLGLAGRTDTQYF. The entire variable domain, with the rest obtained from reference TRBV5-1 and TRBJ2-3, is as follows: KAGVTQTPRYLIKTRGQQVTLSCSPISGHRSVSWYQQTPGQGLQFLFEYFSETQRNKGNFPGRFSGRQFSNSRSEMNVSTLELGDSALYLCASRLGLAGRTDTQYFGPGTRLTVL.

This clone was observed a few times. The chain is built from TRBV5-4 and TRBJ2-1; 11 nucleotides line up with TRBD2. Unmatched junction bases numbered 10, after V lost 4 bases and J lost 4 bases. Germline V gene lookup returns CDR1 SGHNT and CDR2 YYREEE (reference sequence). The CDR3 runs 17 residues. This CDR3 reads CASSPPSGLAAYNEQFF. The CDR3 nucleotides are TGTGCCAGCAGCCCCCCCTCGGGACTAGCGGCTTACAATGAGCAGTTCTTC.

This clone was seen only a few times. One end of the junction does not line up with germline, which may come from a read error. The V call is TRBV29-1, the J call TRBJ1-3; weak D call: TRBD1 (6 bases). The germline gives CDR1 SQVTM, CDR2 ANQGSEA. This CDR3 is built from 12 residues. CDR3 protein: CGVRGTGNTIYF. In DNA, the CDR3 is TGCGGCGTAAGGGGGACTGGAAACACCATATATTTT. The full variable domain, with the rest looked up from reference TRBV29-1 and TRBJ1-3, is SAVISQKPSRDICQRGTSLTIQCQVDSQVTMMFWYRQQPGQSLTLIATANQGSEATYESGFVIDKFPISRPNLTFSTLTVSNMSPEDSSIYLCGVRGTGNTIYFGEGSWLTVV.

This rearrangement joins TRBV11-2 to TRBJ2-4, with 8 bases fitting TRBD2. Germline CDR1 SGHAT, CDR2 FQNNGV. Trimming removed 5 bases from V and 7 bases from J; junction bases left unmatched: 4. The CDR3 loop spans 13 amino acids. The CDR3 DNA follows: TGTGCCAGCAGCCCGGGGGGGCTTAACATTCAGTACTTC. Translating gives CASSPGGLNIQYF. The variable domain in full, completed from reference TRBV11-2 and TRBJ2-4, reads EAGVAQSPRYKIIEKRQSVAFWCNPISGHATLYWYQQILGQGPKLLIQFQNNGVVDDSQLPKDRFSAERLKGVDSTLKIQPAKLEDSAVYLCASSPGGLNIQYFGAGTRLSVL.

The V and J genes are TRBV6-6 and TRBJ2-5, with TRBD2 matching over 9 bases. Near its end, the DNA agrees better with TRBJ2-7, so the J call may be wrong. Germline assignment: CDR1 MNHNY and CDR2 SVGAGI (reference sequence). There are 14 residues in the CDR3. CDR3: CASSWVAGVYEQYF. CDR3 DNA: TGTGCCAGCTCTTGGGTAGCGGGAGTTTACGAGCAGTACTTC.

The genes are TRBV5-1 and TRBJ2-7, with D tentatively TRBD2 (6 bases). This CDR3 contains 15 residues. V gave up 3 bases and J gave up 3 bases, with 16 bases separating them. The germline V gene encodes CDR1 SGHRS and CDR2 YFSETQ. CDR3 amino acids: CASSWHRENHYEQYF. The CDR3 bases are TGCGCCAGCAGCTGGCACCGGGAGAACCACTACGAGCAGTACTTC.

This rearrangement joins TRBV18 to TRBJ1-5; D is undetermined. This CDR3 is 16 amino acids long. Trimming pared 5 bases from V and 3 bases from J, leaving 17 bases between. From germline, CDR1 is KGHSH and CDR2 LQKENI. CDR3 nucleotide sequence: TGTGCCAGCTCATCATCGTTTTCGGGGAACAATCAGCCCCAGCATTTT. Protein product: CASSSSFSGNNQPQHF.

J is TRBJ1-2 and V is TRBV7-2; D unclear. This CDR3 region has 17 residues. Germline V lookup: CDR1 SGHTA, CDR2 FQGNSA. Deletions cut 3 bases from V and 4 bases from J, with 21 bases between. The CDR3 protein is CASSLFIVWQVLYGYTF. The CDR3 DNA reads as TGTGCCAGCAGCTTGTTTATCGTTTGGCAAGTGCTCTATGGCTACACCTTC. The whole variable domain, filled in from reference TRBV7-2 and TRBJ1-2, reads GAGVSQSPSNKVTEKGKDVELRCDPISGHTALYWYRQSLGQGLEFLIYFQGNSAPDKSGLPSDRFSAERTGGSVSTLTIQRTQQEDSAVYLCASSLFIVWQVLYGYTFGSGTRLTVV.

The chain is built from TRBV10-3 and TRBJ1-4; TRBD1 agrees at 9 bases. This CDR3 is 14 amino acids long. The germline CDR1 and CDR2 sequences are ENHRY and SYGVKD. The trim removed 6 bases at V and 2 bases at J, leaving 1 base unmatched. This CDR3 is CAISTGGTNEKLFF. CDR3 sequence (DNA): TGTGCCATCAGCACAGGGGGCACTAATGAAAAACTGTTTTTT.

CDR3 amino acids: CASSLFGSGVYPSPLHF. DNA of the CDR3: TGTGCCAGCAGCTTATTTGGGTCGGGGGTGTATCCTTCACCCCTCCACTTT. This chain links TRBV7-9 with TRBJ1-6, with D possibly TRBD1 on 5 matching bases. CDR1 is SEHNR, CDR2 FQNEAQ, per germline (reference sequence). CDR3 size: 17 residues. Between the trimmed V and J ends, which lost 2 bases and 9 bases, there was a span of 20 bases.

On this clone: Within the sample, other DNA sequences also encode this same CDR3. The chain carries TRBV2 and TRBJ2-7; TRBD1 matches at 9 bases. J lost 0 bases, V lost 4 bases, and 19 bases had no gene match. Germline CDR1 and CDR2: SNHLY and FYNNEI. This CDR3 is built from 20 residues. This CDR3 reads CASSVPGQGRRAKSSYEQYF. Here the CDR3 DNA reads TGTGCCAGCAGTGTCCCGGGACAGGGACGGAGGGCCAAAAGCTCCTACGAGCAGTACTTC.

V is TRBV15 and J is TRBJ1-5; D uncertain. Germline CDR1 is LNHNV and CDR2 is YYDKDF (reference sequence). The CDR3 consists of 12 residues. V lost 3 bases, J lost 2 bases, and 2 bases lay in between. The CDR3: CATSSGNQPQHF. In nucleotides, the CDR3 is TGTGCCACCAGCAGCGGCAATCAGCCCCAGCATTTT.

V usage is TRBV28 and J usage is TRBJ1-1; 10 nucleotides agree with TRBD1. Germline V lookup: CDR1 MDHEN, CDR2 SYDVKM. The trim removed 6 bases at V and 6 bases at J, leaving 19 bases unmatched. The CDR3 totals 18 residues. The CDR3 loop is CASSRPDRGRGFRPEAFF. CDR3 DNA: TGTGCCAGCAGCCGCCCCGACAGGGGGCGCGGGTTCCGCCCTGAAGCTTTCTTT.

The chain links TRBV6-5 to TRBJ1-6, with a possible D match to TRBD1 (5 bases). The CDR3 consists of 15 residues. Germline V gene lookup returns CDR1 MNHEY and CDR2 SVGAGI. The V end was cut by 7 bases, the J end by 6 bases, with 16 bases between. DNA of the CDR3: TGTGCCAGCACCCCAGGGAAGGAATTTAATTCACCCCTCCACTTT. This encodes CASTPGKEFNSPLHF.

The rearrangement links TRBV6-1 to TRBJ1-4, with 8 bases fitting TRBD1. The V and J ends lost 6 bases and 7 bases, in that order; junction bases with no gene match: 7. Germline CDR1 MNHNS, CDR2 SASEGT. CDR3 length: 14 residues. CDR3 nucleotides: TGTGCCAGCAGCCACAGGGGGATGAGTGAAAAACTGTTTTTT. Its protein product is CASSHRGMSEKLFF.

The sample holds a few counts of this clone. The genes are TRBV11-2 and TRBJ2-7; D remains ambiguous. The CDR3 sequence is 13 residues long. Germline CDR1 is SGHAT and CDR2 is FQNNGV. The V end lost 4 bases, the J end lost 0 bases, and 7 bases lay between the germline ends. CDR3 amino acids: CASSSTPSYEQYF. The DNA of the CDR3 is TGTGCCAGCAGCTCTACGCCCTCCTACGAGCAGTACTTC.

The rearrangement uses TRBV28 and TRBJ1-5, with TRBD1 matching 9 bases. The V and J ends lost 5 bases and 7 bases, in that order; junction bases with no gene match: 9. The germline gives CDR1 MDHEN, CDR2 SYDVKM. CDR3 size: 15 residues. The CDR3 bases are TGTGCCAGCAGTGGGCGGACAGGGGAAAAACAGCCCCAGCATTTT. Its protein product is CASSGRTGEKQPQHF.

The CDR3 DNA is TGTGCCAGCAGTTTGGCGGGGCCAAGCTCCTACGAGCAGTACTTC. Encoded protein: CASSLAGPSSYEQYF. This chain uses TRBV27 with TRBJ2-7, with a tentative D call TRBD2 (6 bases). The germline V and J ends were trimmed by 3 bases and 0 bases, with 12 bases remaining between them. The CDR3 runs 15 residues. Germline lookup yields CDR1 MNHEY and CDR2 SMNVEV (reference sequence).

The CDR3 sequence: CASSQAGGPDTGELFF. CDR3 in DNA: TGCGCCAGCAGCCAAGCGGGGGGGCCCGACACCGGGGAGCTGTTTTTT. This chain connects TRBV4-3 to TRBJ2-2, with 8 bases aligning to TRBD2. Germline loops: CDR1 LGHNA, CDR2 YSLEER. Trimming at V came to 1 base and at J to 3 bases, leaving 4 bases not matched to a gene. The CDR3 extends over 16 amino acids.

The gene calls are TRBV2 and TRBJ1-6; no definite D call. Germline CDR1 and CDR2: SNHLY and FYNNEI. The CDR3 sequence is 16 residues long. V lost 3 bases and J 0 bases, leaving 9 bases between the germline ends. CDR3 loop: CASSDNGSSYNSPLHF. CDR3 bases: TGTGCCAGCAGTGATAACGGTAGCTCCTATAATTCACCCCTCCACTTT.

The V and J genes are TRBV5-6 and TRBJ2-7, with 10 bases aligning to TRBD1. This CDR3 is built from 13 residues. Germline CDR1 reads SGHDT; CDR2 reads YYEEEE. V lost 4 bases, J lost 5 bases, and 3 bases stayed unmatched. The CDR3, as DNA: TGTGCCAGCAGCCGGGACAGGGGCCACGAGCAGTACTTC. It yields the protein CASSRDRGHEQYF.